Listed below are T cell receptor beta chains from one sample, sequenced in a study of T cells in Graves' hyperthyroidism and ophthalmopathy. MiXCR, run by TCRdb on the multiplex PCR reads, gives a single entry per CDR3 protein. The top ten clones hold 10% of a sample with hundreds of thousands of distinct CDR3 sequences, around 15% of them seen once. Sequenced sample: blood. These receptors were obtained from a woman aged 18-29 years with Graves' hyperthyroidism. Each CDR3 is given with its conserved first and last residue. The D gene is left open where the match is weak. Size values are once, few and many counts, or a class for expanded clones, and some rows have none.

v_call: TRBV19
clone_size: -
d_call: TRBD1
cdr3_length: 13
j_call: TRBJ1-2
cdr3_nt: TGTGCCACCAGCAGAAGGGACAGTTCCGGCTACACCTTC
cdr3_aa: CATSRRDSSGYTF

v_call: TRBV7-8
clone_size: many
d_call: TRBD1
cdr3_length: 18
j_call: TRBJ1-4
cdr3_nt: TGTGCCAGCAGCGCAGACCCACGGGACAGGACCTCGGGTGAAAAACTGTTTTTT
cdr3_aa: CASSADPRDRTSGEKLFF

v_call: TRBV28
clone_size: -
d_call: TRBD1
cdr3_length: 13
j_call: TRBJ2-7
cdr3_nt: TGTGCCAGCAGCACGACAGGGGCCTACGAGCAGTACTTC
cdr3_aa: CASSTTGAYEQYF

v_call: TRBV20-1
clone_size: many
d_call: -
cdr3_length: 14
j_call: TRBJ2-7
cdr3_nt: TGCAGTGCTAGAGATACGGGGTCCTCCTACGAGCAGTACTTC
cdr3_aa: CSARDTGSSYEQYF

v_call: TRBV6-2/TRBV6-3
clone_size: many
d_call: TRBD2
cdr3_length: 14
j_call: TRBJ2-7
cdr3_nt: TGTGCCAGCAGTTACGGGAGGGCCATCTACGAGCAGTACTTC
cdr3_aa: CASSYGRAIYEQYF

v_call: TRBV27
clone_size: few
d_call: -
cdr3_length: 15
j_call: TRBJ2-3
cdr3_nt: TGTGCCAGCAGTTTAACTGCCAGTAGCACAGATACGCAGTATTTT
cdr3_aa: CASSLTASSTDTQYF

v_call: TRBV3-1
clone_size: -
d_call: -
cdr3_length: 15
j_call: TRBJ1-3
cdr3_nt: TGTGCCAGCAGCCAAGATCTTGGCATTGGGGTCACCATATATTTT
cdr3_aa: CASSQDLGIGVTIYF

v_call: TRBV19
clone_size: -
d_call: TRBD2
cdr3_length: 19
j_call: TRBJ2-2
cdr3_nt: TGTGCCAGTAGTCTCCTTGGACTAGCGGGAGGGGTGTTAGCCGGGGAGCTGTTTTTT
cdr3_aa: CASSLLGLAGGVLAGELFF

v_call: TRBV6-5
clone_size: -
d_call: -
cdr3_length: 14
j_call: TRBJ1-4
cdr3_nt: TGTGCCAGCAGTTACTCAGCAGAGGGAGAAAAACTGTTTTTT
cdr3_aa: CASSYSAEGEKLFF

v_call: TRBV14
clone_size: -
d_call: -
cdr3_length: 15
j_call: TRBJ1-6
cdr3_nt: TGTACCAGCAGCCTCCGGACGGGAAATAATTCACCCCTCCACTTT
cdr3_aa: CTSSLRTGNNSPLHF

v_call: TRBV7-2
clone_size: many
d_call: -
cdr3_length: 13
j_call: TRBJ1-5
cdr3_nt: TGTGCCAGCAGCTTGGACGGTAAGCCGCCCCAGCATTTT
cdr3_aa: CASSLDGKPPQHF

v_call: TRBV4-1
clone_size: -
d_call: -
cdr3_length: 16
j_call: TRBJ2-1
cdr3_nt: TGCGCCAGCAGCCCCCTACTAAGGATCGGAGGCAATGAGCAGTTCTTC
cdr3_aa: CASSPLLRIGGNEQFF

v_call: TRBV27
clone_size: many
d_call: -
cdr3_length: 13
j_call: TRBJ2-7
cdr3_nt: TGTGCCAGCAGTCAGCGCGGGCCCTACGAGCAGTACTTC
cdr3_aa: CASSQRGPYEQYF

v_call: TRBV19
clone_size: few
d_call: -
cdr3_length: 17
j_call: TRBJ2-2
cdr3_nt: TGTGCCAGTAGTTTCTCACTGGGGGGCTCAAGGAACGGGGAGCTGTTTTTT
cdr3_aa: CASSFSLGGSRNGELFF

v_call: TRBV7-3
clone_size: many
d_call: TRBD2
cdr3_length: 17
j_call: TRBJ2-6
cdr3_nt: TGTGCCAGCAGCGCACTAGCGGGAGTCTCCGGGGCCAACGTCCTGACTTTC
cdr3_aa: CASSALAGVSGANVLTF

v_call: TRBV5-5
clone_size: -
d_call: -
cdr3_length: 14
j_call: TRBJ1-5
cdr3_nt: TGTGCCAGCAGTTACGGGCCACGCAATCAGCCCCAGCATTTT
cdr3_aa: CASSYGPRNQPQHF

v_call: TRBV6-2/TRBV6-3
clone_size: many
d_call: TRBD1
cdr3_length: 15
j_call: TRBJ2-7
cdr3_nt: TGTGCCAGCAGTTACTCCGGGACAGGGGGCTACGAGCAGTACTTC
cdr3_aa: CASSYSGTGGYEQYF